These 23 T cell receptor beta chains originate from one sample sequenced in a study of T cells in Graves' hyperthyroidism and ophthalmopathy. There were TCR beta CDR3 regions amplified from RNA transcripts. TCR CDR3 regions were first amplified by RT-PCR with HTBI primers. TCRdb re-called the multiplex PCR reads with MiXCR, one entry per CDR3 protein. Of 600,000 to 750,000 distinct CDR3 sequences listed, around 16% are singletons. Source material: blood. Receptors originate from a man aged 45-60 years with Graves' hyperthyroidism.

This clonotype was seen repeatedly, ten times or more. The genes are TRBV7-2 and TRBJ1-1; D is possibly TRBD1 (6 bases). CDR3 size: 15 residues. Trimming cost V 2 bases and J 7 bases, with 17 bases left between them. Germline V lookup: CDR1 SGHTA, CDR2 FQGNSA. The CDR3 sequence: CASSLQGSSVNEAFF. DNA of the CDR3: TGTGCCAGCAGCTTACAGGGGAGCTCGGTGAATGAAGCTTTCTTT.

The chain couples TRBV7-9 to TRBJ2-5; D assignment may be TRBD1 or TRBD2 (6 bases each). V lost 0 bases to trimming and J lost 7 bases, with 12 bases between them. Germline CDR1 reads SEHNR; CDR2 reads FQNEAQ (reference sequence). CDR3 size: 14 residues. The CDR3 sequence is CASSLAGARGTQYF. The DNA for the CDR3 is TGTGCCAGCAGCTTAGCGGGGGCGCGGGGGACCCAGTACTTC.

There are many counts of this clonotype. This rearrangement joins TRBV12-3 or TRBV12-4 to TRBJ1-2, with 9 bases fitting TRBD1. The CDR3 covers 16 residues. Losses at the gene ends were 7 bases for V and 2 bases for J; bases not matched to a gene: 11. CDR3 bases: TGTGCCAGCACCGAGACCGGGACAGGGTCCAACTATGGCTACACCTTC. It yields the protein CASTETGTGSNYGYTF.

This clonotype occurred many times. The chain has TRBV3-1 and TRBJ1-1; D is unclear. CDR3 length: 14 amino acids. Trimming cost V 1 base and J 1 base, with 7 bases left between them. Germline CDR1 is LGHDT and CDR2 is YNNKEL (reference sequence). Here the CDR3 DNA reads TGTGCCAGCAGCCAAGGGCCACAGAACACTGAAGCTTTCTTT. Translated, it gives CASSQGPQNTEAFF.

This sequence joins TRBV12-3 or TRBV12-4 and TRBJ2-2; D unclear. Trimming removed 3 bases at V and 6 bases at J, with 8 bases between. This CDR3 has 13 residues. The DNA for the CDR3 is TGTGCCAGCAGTTTGGGGATGGCCGGGGAGCTGTTTTTT. Its protein is CASSLGMAGELFF.

This clonotype was seen only a few times. CDR3 DNA sequence: TGTGCCAGCAGCCAAGATCTGACGGGAGGGCCTGCAGATACGCAGTATTTT. Protein: CASSQDLTGGPADTQYF. The chain couples TRBV3-1 to TRBJ2-3, with 8 bases identical to TRBD2. The CDR3 has 17 residues. Germline V gene lookup returns CDR1 LGHDT and CDR2 YNNKEL (reference sequence). The ends lost 0 bases at V and 4 bases at J; junction bases unmatched: 9.

The chain carries TRBV28 and TRBJ2-1; 9 nucleotides match TRBD1. V lost 2 bases, J lost 2 bases, and 10 bases stayed unmatched. The CDR3 contains 18 residues. Germline V gene data show CDR1 as MDHEN and CDR2 as SYDVKM. CDR3 DNA: TGTGCCAGCAGTTTAGGACAGGGGAGTAGCAGTACCTACAATGAGCAGTTCTTC. Its translation is CASSLGQGSSSTYNEQFF.

The CDR3, as DNA: TGCGCCAGCAGCTTGGTTGACAGGGACACTGAAGCTTTCTTT. This encodes CASSLVDRDTEAFF. The chain uses TRBV5-1 and TRBJ1-1; TRBD1 aligns across 7 bases. V dropped 0 bases and J dropped 3; count of bases not matched to a gene: 2. The CDR3 has 14 amino acids. Germline V gene sequence: CDR1 SGHRS, CDR2 YFSETQ.

Only one count was recorded for this clonotype. The CDR3 sequence: CASSYSRGRRLDYEQYF. In nucleotides, the CDR3 is TGTGCCAGCAGTTACTCACGAGGTCGAAGACTAGACTACGAGCAGTACTTC. This chain uses TRBV6-2 or TRBV6-3 with TRBJ2-7; D might be TRBD2 (6 bases). Looked up from germline, CDR1 is MNHEY and CDR2 is SVGEGT. V was cut by 0 bases and J by 3 bases, with 18 bases left in between. This CDR3 contains 17 residues.

The table lists this clonotype with many counts. This CDR3 reads CASSDPSSSGRVYEQYF. CDR3 DNA sequence: TGCGCCAGCAGTGACCCATCCTCTAGCGGGAGGGTATACGAGCAGTACTTC. J is TRBJ2-7 and V is TRBV10-2, with 12 bases lining up with TRBD2. V lost 3 bases to trimming and J lost 4 bases; unmatched junction nucleotides: 10. This CDR3 has 17 amino acids. Germline V CDR1 and CDR2: WSHSY, SAAADI.

In this sample, this clonotype turned up many times. The chain couples TRBV7-6 to TRBJ2-2; 12 nucleotides agree with TRBD1. The CDR3 is made up of 17 amino acids. V gave up 5 bases and J gave up 3 bases; unmatched junction bases: 7. CDR1 is SGHVS and CDR2 is FNYEAQ in the germline V gene. CDR3 DNA sequence: TGTGCCAGCAGCCCAAGGGGACAGGGGGCCCACACCGGGGAGCTGTTTTTT. Translated: CASSPRGQGAHTGELFF.

Many counts were recorded for this clonotype. This rearrangement joins TRBV27 to TRBJ2-7, with D perhaps being TRBD1 or TRBD2 (5 bases each). Trimming pared 2 bases from V and 5 bases from J, leaving 13 bases between. This CDR3 is built from 14 residues. The germline gives CDR1 MNHEY, CDR2 SMNVEV (reference sequence). In DNA, the CDR3 is TGTGCCAGCAGTTTAAGGTCGGGGCTAAACGAGCAGTACTTC. Translating gives CASSLRSGLNEQYF.

This clonotype was recorded at least ten times. The chain recombines TRBV12-3 or TRBV12-4 with TRBJ2-3; the D gene is possibly TRBD2 (6 bases). V lost 2 bases and J lost 3, with 12 bases in between. This CDR3 contains 15 residues. CDR3 nucleotides: TGTGCCAGCAGTTTAAGTGGAGGGAGAACAGATACGCAGTATTTT. It codes for CASSLSGGRTDTQYF.

This clonotype was detected many times. This sequence joins TRBV2 and TRBJ1-1, with D unclear. The V gene lost 8 bases and the J gene lost 0 bases, with 16 bases spanning the gap. Germline V lookup: CDR1 SNHLY, CDR2 FYNNEI. This CDR3 is 15 amino acids long. The CDR3 nucleotides read TGTGCCAGCCGCCCTCGGGAAGGATTGAACACTGAAGCTTTCTTT. It encodes CASRPREGLNTEAFF.

This clonotype was recorded only once. The chain uses TRBV25-1 and TRBJ1-1, with 7 positions matching TRBD1. There are 17 residues in the CDR3. V shed 6 bases and J 4 bases; nucleotides not matched to a gene: 17. Germline-derived CDR1 and CDR2 are MGHDK and SYGVNS. This chain's CDR3 is CASRDSSGQFMSTEAFF. As DNA, the CDR3 is TGTGCCAGCAGGGACTCATCGGGACAGTTCATGAGCACTGAAGCTTTCTTT.

V is TRBV28 and J is TRBJ1-1; D is possibly TRBD1 (6 bases). Germline lookup yields CDR1 MDHEN and CDR2 SYDVKM. V lost 5 bases to trimming and J lost 0 bases, with 13 bases between them. This CDR3 is built from 15 residues. DNA of the CDR3: TGTGCCAGCAGTCCCCACAGGGCCGTGAACACTGAAGCTTTCTTT. Its protein product is CASSPHRAVNTEAFF.

This clonotype has just a few counts. The chain recombines TRBV7-3 with TRBJ1-5, with 7 bases matching TRBD1. Germline assignment: CDR1 SGHTA and CDR2 FQGTGA. The V and J ends lost 1 base and 2 bases, in that order; junction bases with no gene match: 8. This CDR3 is 17 amino acids long. The DNA for the CDR3 is TGTGCCAGCAGCTTAAGTAACAGGGGAGAGGGCAATCAGCCCCAGCATTTT. Translating gives CASSLSNRGEGNQPQHF.

This clonotype has at least ten counts. This sequence joins TRBV5-4 and TRBJ2-5, with 9 nucleotides matching TRBD2. CDR1 is SGHNT, CDR2 YYREEE, per germline (reference sequence). The V gene end was trimmed by 3 bases and the J gene end by 5 bases; junction bases not matched to a gene: 8. This CDR3 spans 15 amino acids. DNA of the CDR3: TGTGCCAGCAGCTCCATAGCGGGGGAGAGGGAGACCCAGTACTTC. This encodes CASSSIAGERETQYF.

In this sample, this clonotype turned up many times. The rearrangement joins TRBV12-3 or TRBV12-4 to TRBJ1-1; TRBD1 is a possible D gene (5 bases). The CDR3 is 18 amino acids. Trimming took off 1 base at V and 0 bases at J, with 18 bases between the two ends. The CDR3 here is CASSLGSRQLIMNTEAFF. Written as DNA, the CDR3 is TGTGCCAGCAGTTTAGGTTCTCGACAGCTAATCATGAACACTGAAGCTTTCTTT.

In its sample, this clonotype was seen many times. This chain connects TRBV13 to TRBJ2-3, with a possible D match to TRBD2 (6 bases). CDR1 and CDR2 (germline): PRHDT, FYEKMQ (reference sequence). The V end lost 5 bases, the J end lost 4 bases, and 16 bases lay between the germline ends. The length of the CDR3 is 15 residues. Written as DNA, the CDR3 is TGTGCCAGCAGCCAATCGCTCGGGGGACCAGATACGCAGTATTTT. This translates into CASSQSLGGPDTQYF.

In its sample, this clonotype was seen many times. The chain is built from TRBV7-9 and TRBJ2-1; D is undetermined. The CDR3 totals 11 residues. Trimming left V 5 bases short and J 10 bases short, with 9 bases between. The V gene's germline CDR1 is SEHNR and CDR2 FQNEAQ (reference sequence). CDR3 in amino acids: CASSLMEEQFF. DNA for the CDR3: TGTGCCAGCAGCCTTATGGAGGAGCAGTTCTTC.

This clonotype showed up just a few times. The chain combines TRBV27 with TRBJ1-4, with D perhaps TRBD1 (5 bases). There are 15 residues in the CDR3. With 2 bases removed from V and 2 bases from J, the gap between germline ends came to 9 bases. The germline V gene encodes CDR1 MNHEY and CDR2 SMNVEV (reference sequence). The CDR3 loop is CASSLTDSTNEKLFF. CDR3 in DNA: TGTGCCAGCAGTTTAACCGACAGCACTAATGAAAAACTGTTTTTT.

This clonotype was counted many times. The chain joins TRBV15 to TRBJ1-1, with D unresolved. The V gene lost 0 bases and the J gene lost 3 bases, with 11 bases spanning the gap. The CDR3 length is 15 residues. Germline values: CDR1 LNHNV, CDR2 YYDKDF (reference sequence). The CDR3 DNA reads as TGTGCCACCAGCAGAGATTTCCCTGACTACACTGAAGCTTTCTTT. It is translated as CATSRDFPDYTEAFF.